These 20 T cell receptor beta chains were sequenced from one sample in a study of T cell responses to AZD1222 COVID-19 vaccine. Assay: immunoSEQ multiplex PCR; the TCRdb copy retains only in-frame clones and omits some. This table holds about 170,000 clones, about 88% found once. Sequencing used peripheral blood, obtained on day 0 of AZD1222 vaccination. Receptor source: an adult in good health.

This clone was counted once. This rearrangement joins TRBV2 to TRBJ1-6; 9 bases align to TRBD1. The CDR3 consists of 15 residues. Germline V CDR1 and CDR2: SNHLY, FYNNEI. V shed 8 bases, J shed 14 bases, and the junction held 16 bases outside the gene matches. Written as DNA, the CDR3 is TGTGCCAGCGGCCCCCCCACAGGGGGCCTAGCGGCCCTCCACTTT. Its translation: CASGPPTGGLAALHF.

Here the CDR3 DNA reads TGTGCCAGCAGCCCGGGACACGTCTATGGCTACACCTTC. The encoded protein is CASSPGHVYGYTF. The chain carries TRBV9 and TRBJ1-2, with D possibly being TRBD1 (6 bases). The CDR3 spans 13 residues. V gave up 4 bases and J gave up 4 bases, with 11 bases separating them. Per germline, CDR1 SGDLS and CDR2 YYNGEE.

The rearrangement joins TRBV7-3 to TRBJ2-2; 10 nucleotides align to TRBD1. Trimming removed 5 bases from V and 6 bases from J; junction bases left unmatched: 3. The CDR3 contains 14 residues. Germline loops: CDR1 SGHTA, CDR2 FQGTGA. Here the CDR3 DNA reads TGTGCCAGCAGCCCAGACAGGGGGCCCGGGGAGCTGTTTTTT. Its translation is CASSPDRGPGELFF. The full variable domain, its missing parts supplied by reference TRBV7-3 and TRBJ2-2, is GAGVSQTPSNKVTEKGKYVELRCDPISGHTALYWYRQSLGQGPEFLIYFQGTGAADDSGLPNDRFFAVRPEGSVSTLKIQRTERGDSAVYLCASSPDRGPGELFFGEGSRLTVL.

The DNA for the CDR3 is TGTGCCAGCAGTGGCCAAGACAGGGACGGGCAGCCCCAGCATTTT. This translates into CASSGQDRDGQPQHF. V usage is TRBV28 and J usage is TRBJ1-5; the match to TRBD1 covers 7 bases. Germline V CDR1 and CDR2: MDHEN, SYDVKM. Trimming took 5 bases from V and 7 from J; bases not matched to a gene: 11. This CDR3 is 15 amino acids long.

The count of this clone is one. V is TRBV30 and J is TRBJ2-1; D is uncertain. The germline CDR1 and CDR2 sequences are GTSNPN and SVGIG (reference sequence). CDR3 length: 11 amino acids. Trimming stripped 0 bases from V and 9 bases from J, with 6 bases between. The CDR3 region is CAWSVQSEQFF. In DNA form, the CDR3 reads TGTGCCTGGAGTGTACAGAGTGAGCAGTTCTTC.

The chain is built from TRBV6-6 and TRBJ1-1; tentative D call: TRBD1 (5 bases). The CDR3 totals 15 residues. CDR1 MNHNY and CDR2 SVGAGI come from the germline V gene (reference sequence). Trimming stripped 5 bases from V and 3 bases from J, with 16 bases between. CDR3 sequence reads: CASSPRQISDTEAFF. CDR3 nucleotide sequence: TGTGCCAGCAGTCCGAGACAGATTTCGGACACTGAAGCTTTCTTT.

The rearrangement joins TRBV5-4 to TRBJ2-7; D is perhaps TRBD2 (6 bases). The CDR3 is 17 amino acids. Germline V gene lookup returns CDR1 SGHNT and CDR2 YYREEE (reference sequence). Trimming took off 1 base at V and 2 bases at J, with 19 bases between the two ends. As DNA, the CDR3 is TGTGCCAGCAGCTTGATTGTCCACCCGCGGGGCACCTACGAGCAGTACTTC. Amino acids: CASSLIVHPRGTYEQYF.

The chain joins TRBV7-6 to TRBJ2-3; 8 positions match TRBD2. The V and J ends lost 1 base and 5 bases, in that order; junction bases with no gene match: 8. CDR3 length: 16 amino acids. CDR1 is SGHVS and CDR2 is FNYEAQ in the germline V gene. CDR3 loop: CASSLVASGSGDTQYF. As DNA, the CDR3 is TGTGCCAGCAGCTTAGTGGCTAGCGGGTCTGGAGATACGCAGTATTTT.

The gene calls are TRBV4-3 and TRBJ2-5, with D hard to call. CDR3 length: 16 amino acids. Germline CDR1 and CDR2: LGHNA and YSLEER. The ends were cut back, 0 bases at V and 4 bases at J, with 15 bases in the middle. The CDR3 region has the DNA TGCGCCAGCAGCCAAGATCTTAGTCTAAGGCGAGAGACCCAGTACTTC. Amino acids: CASSQDLSLRRETQYF.

The V call is TRBV9, the J call TRBJ2-1; the match to TRBD2 covers 13 bases. This CDR3 contains 15 residues. Losses at the gene ends were 2 bases for V and 8 bases for J; bases not matched to a gene: 4. The germline gives CDR1 SGDLS, CDR2 YYNGEE. CDR3 in DNA: TGTGCCAGCAGCGTTGGGACTAGCGGGGTCGATGAGCAGTTCTTC. Translation gives CASSVGTSGVDEQFF.

The V and J genes are TRBV5-1 and TRBJ1-6; D perhaps matches TRBD1 (6 bases). V lost 4 bases and J lost 9, with 20 bases in between. Germline values: CDR1 SGHRS, CDR2 YFSETQ. The CDR3 covers 16 residues. The CDR3 nucleotides read TGCGCCAGCAGCCCTTGGGAGACAGGCAGCCGTTCACCCCTCCACTTT. Its translation: CASSPWETGSRSPLHF.

Of note for this clone: The junction departs from germline at one end; a sequencing error may be responsible. This chain links TRBV7-9 with TRBJ2-3, with 11 bases fitting TRBD2. The germline V gene has CDR1 SEHNR and CDR2 FQNEAQ (reference sequence). This CDR3 has 14 amino acids. CDR3 sequence (DNA): TGTGCCAGCAGCCTAGCGGGGGGTTTGGATACGCAGTATTTT. Its translation: CASSLAGGLDTQYF.

The rearrangement links TRBV11-3 to TRBJ1-1; no clear D gene. The CDR3 sequence is 13 residues long. Looked up from germline, CDR1 is SGHNT and CDR2 is YENEEA. Trimming pared 8 bases from V and 1 base from J, leaving 11 bases between. The CDR3 sequence: CASSRSGNTEAFF. CDR3 in DNA: TGTGCCAGCTCCCGATCGGGGAACACTGAAGCTTTCTTT.

This clone was observed a handful of times. This chain links TRBV6-6 with TRBJ1-3; no definite D call. V lost 2 bases, J lost 3 bases, and 8 bases lay in between. Germline assignment: CDR1 MNHNY and CDR2 SVGAGI (reference sequence). This CDR3 contains 14 residues. The CDR3 spells CASSYNTGGNTIYF. CDR3 sequence (DNA): TGTGCCAGCAGTTACAATACTGGTGGAAACACCATATATTTT.

V and J are TRBV15 and TRBJ1-1; no clear D gene. CDR1 and CDR2 from the germline V gene are LNHNV and YYDKDF (reference sequence). The CDR3 is 15 amino acids. V was pared by 1 base and J by 4 bases, with 13 bases between. The CDR3 protein is CATSRGRAGGTEAFF. DNA of the CDR3: TGTGCCACCAGCAGAGGAAGGGCGGGAGGCACTGAAGCTTTCTTT.

This chain links TRBV4-3 with TRBJ2-3; D is undetermined. The V gene's germline CDR1 is LGHNA and CDR2 YSLEER. The CDR3 is 13 residues long. V was cut by 2 bases and J by 4 bases, with 7 bases left in between. CDR3 residues: CASSQLSSDTQYF. In DNA form, the CDR3 reads TGCGCCAGCAGCCAACTTAGTTCAGATACGCAGTATTTT.

The rearrangement links TRBV7-9 to TRBJ2-5; D uncertain. The CDR3 is made up of 14 amino acids. V was trimmed by 2 bases and J by 0 bases, leaving 7 bases between them. Looked up from germline, CDR1 is SEHNR and CDR2 is FQNEAQ (reference sequence). In DNA form, the CDR3 reads TGTGCCAGCAGCTTATTGGCTAACCAAGAGACCCAGTACTTC. It translates to CASSLLANQETQYF.

V is TRBV6-5 and J is TRBJ1-5, with 7 bases that match TRBD1. Germline V gene data show CDR1 as MNHEY and CDR2 as SVGAGI. V trimming: 7 bases; J trimming: 6 bases; junction bases outside the gene matches: 12. This CDR3 region has 15 residues. For the CDR3, the DNA is TGTGCCAGCAAGGATAGGCAGGGGGAATCTCAGCCCCAGCATTTT. Its translation: CASKDRQGESQPQHF.

The J gene is TRBJ2-3, the V gene TRBV7-3; TRBD2 might be the D (6 bases). The CDR3 is 13 residues long. Trimming removed 0 bases from V and 5 bases from J, with 6 bases in between. Looked up from germline, CDR1 is SGHTA and CDR2 is FQGTGA. The CDR3 is CASSLTGLDTQYF. The CDR3 bases are TGTGCCAGCAGCTTAACGGGACTAGATACGCAGTATTTT.

The chain uses TRBV2 and TRBJ2-1; D may be TRBD1 (6 bases). CDR3 length: 18 amino acids. Trimming shortened V by 2 bases and J by 2 bases, and 19 bases separated the two germline ends. Germline V gene sequence: CDR1 SNHLY, CDR2 FYNNEI. The CDR3 protein is CASSEHGTLGRAYNEQFF. Written as DNA, the CDR3 is TGTGCCAGCAGTGAACACGGGACACTCGGACGAGCCTACAATGAGCAGTTCTTC.